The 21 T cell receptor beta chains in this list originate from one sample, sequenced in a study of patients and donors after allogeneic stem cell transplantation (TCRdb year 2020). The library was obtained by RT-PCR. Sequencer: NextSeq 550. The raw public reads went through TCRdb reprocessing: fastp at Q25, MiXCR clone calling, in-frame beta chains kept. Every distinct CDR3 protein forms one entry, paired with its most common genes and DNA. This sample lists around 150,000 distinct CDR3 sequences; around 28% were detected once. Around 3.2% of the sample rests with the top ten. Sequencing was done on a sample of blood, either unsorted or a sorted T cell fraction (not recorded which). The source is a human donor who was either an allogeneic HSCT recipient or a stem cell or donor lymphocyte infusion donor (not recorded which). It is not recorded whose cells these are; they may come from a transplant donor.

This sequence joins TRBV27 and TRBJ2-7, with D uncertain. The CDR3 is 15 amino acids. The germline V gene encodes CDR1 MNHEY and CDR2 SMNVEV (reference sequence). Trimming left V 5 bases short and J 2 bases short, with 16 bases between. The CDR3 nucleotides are TGTGCCAGCAGTCCGAACCCCAGCTCGGCCTACGAGCAGTACTTC. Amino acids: CASSPNPSSAYEQYF.

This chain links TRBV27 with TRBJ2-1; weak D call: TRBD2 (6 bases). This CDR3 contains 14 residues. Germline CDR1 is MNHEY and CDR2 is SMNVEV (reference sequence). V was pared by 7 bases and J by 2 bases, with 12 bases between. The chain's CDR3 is CASNYGGTYNEQFF. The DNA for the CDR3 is TGTGCCAGCAATTACGGCGGGACCTACAATGAGCAGTTCTTC.

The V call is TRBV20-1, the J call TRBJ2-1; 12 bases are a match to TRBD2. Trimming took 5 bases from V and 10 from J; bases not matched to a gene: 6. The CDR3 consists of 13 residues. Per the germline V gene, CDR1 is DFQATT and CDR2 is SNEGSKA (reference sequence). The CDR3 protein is CSASTSGRSEQFF. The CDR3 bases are TGCAGTGCTTCGACTAGCGGGAGAAGCGAGCAGTTCTTC.

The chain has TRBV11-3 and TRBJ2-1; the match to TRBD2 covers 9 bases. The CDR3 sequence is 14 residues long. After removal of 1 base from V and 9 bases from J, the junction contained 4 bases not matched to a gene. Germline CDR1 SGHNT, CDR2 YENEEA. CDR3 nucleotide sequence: TGTGCCAGCAGCTTAGCCGGGACTAGCCCTGAGCAGTTCTTC. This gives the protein CASSLAGTSPEQFF.

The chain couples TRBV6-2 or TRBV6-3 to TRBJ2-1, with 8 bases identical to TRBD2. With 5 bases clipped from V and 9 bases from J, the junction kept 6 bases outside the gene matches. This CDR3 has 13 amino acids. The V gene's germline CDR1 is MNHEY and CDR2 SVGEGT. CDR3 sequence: CASSPLGTSEQFF. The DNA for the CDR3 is TGTGCCAGCAGTCCGCTCGGGACTAGTGAGCAGTTCTTC.

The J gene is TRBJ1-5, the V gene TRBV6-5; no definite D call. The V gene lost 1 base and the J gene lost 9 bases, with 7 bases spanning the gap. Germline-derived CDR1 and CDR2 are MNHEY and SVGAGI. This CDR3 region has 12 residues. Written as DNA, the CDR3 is TGTGCCAGCAGTTACTACCGTGGGCCCCAGCATTTT. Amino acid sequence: CASSYYRGPQHF.

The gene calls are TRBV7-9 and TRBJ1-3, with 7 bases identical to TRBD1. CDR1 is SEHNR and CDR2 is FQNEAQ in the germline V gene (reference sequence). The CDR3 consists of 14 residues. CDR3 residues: CATGQIISGNTIYF. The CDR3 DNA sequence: TGTGCTACGGGACAGATTATCTCTGGAAACACCATATATTTT.

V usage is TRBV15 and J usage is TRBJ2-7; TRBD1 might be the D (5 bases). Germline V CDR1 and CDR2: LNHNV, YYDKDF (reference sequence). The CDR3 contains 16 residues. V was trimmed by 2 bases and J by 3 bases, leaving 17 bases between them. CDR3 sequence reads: CATSRKGPGQIYEQYF. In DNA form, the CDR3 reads TGTGCCACCAGCAGAAAAGGTCCAGGACAAATCTACGAGCAGTACTTC.

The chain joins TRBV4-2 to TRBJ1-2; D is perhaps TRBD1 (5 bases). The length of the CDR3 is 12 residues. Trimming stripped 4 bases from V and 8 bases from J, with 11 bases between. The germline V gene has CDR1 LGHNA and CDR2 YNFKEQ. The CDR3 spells CASSLRDRGYTF. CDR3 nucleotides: TGTGCCAGCAGCCTCCGGGACCGCGGCTACACCTTC.

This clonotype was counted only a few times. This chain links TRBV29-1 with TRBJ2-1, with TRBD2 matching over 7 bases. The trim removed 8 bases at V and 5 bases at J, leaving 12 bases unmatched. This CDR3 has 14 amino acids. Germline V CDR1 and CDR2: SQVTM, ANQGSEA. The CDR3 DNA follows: TGCAGCCTTCATTCCTGGGACTACGACAATGAGCAGTTCTTC. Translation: CSLHSWDYDNEQFF.

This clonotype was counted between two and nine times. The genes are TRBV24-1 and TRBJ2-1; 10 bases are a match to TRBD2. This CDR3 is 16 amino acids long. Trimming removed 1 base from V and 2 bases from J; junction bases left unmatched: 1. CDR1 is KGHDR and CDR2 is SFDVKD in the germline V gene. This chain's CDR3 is CATSDFSGRAYNEQFF. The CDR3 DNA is TGTGCCACCAGTGATTTCAGCGGGAGGGCCTACAATGAGCAGTTCTTC.

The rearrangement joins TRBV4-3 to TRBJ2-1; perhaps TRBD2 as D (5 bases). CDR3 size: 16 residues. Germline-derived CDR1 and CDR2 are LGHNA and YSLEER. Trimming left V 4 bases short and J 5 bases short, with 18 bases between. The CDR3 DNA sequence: TGCGCCAGCAGCCCTACCCCCTACGCCGGGGACAATGAGCAGTTCTTC. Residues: CASSPTPYAGDNEQFF.

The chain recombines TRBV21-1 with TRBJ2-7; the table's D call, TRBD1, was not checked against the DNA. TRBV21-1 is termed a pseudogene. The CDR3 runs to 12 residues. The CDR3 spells CAISRVTYEQYF. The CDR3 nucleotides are TGTGCCATCTCCAGGGTGACCTACGAGCAGTACTTC.

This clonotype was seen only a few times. Written as DNA, the CDR3 is TGTGCCAGCAGTGTGACTAGCAGGTTTGAGCAGTTCTTC. Its translation: CASSVTSRFEQFF. The chain is built from TRBV27 and TRBJ2-1, with TRBD2 matching 7 bases. CDR1 is MNHEY, CDR2 SMNVEV, per germline (reference sequence). The V gene end was trimmed by 5 bases and the J gene end by 9 bases; junction bases not matched to a gene: 7. The CDR3 consists of 13 residues.

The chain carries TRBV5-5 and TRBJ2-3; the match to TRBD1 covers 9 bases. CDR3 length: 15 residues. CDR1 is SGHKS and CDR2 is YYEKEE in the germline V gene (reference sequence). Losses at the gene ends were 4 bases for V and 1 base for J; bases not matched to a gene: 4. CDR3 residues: CASSVRDRGTDTQYF. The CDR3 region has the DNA TGTGCCAGCAGCGTCCGGGACAGGGGCACAGATACGCAGTATTTT.

The CDR3 spells CASSERTSGTTYEQYF. For the CDR3, the DNA is TGCGCCAGCAGCGAGCGGACTAGCGGGACGACCTACGAGCAGTACTTC. This chain joins TRBV5-1 and TRBJ2-7, with TRBD2 identical over 12 bases. The CDR3 covers 16 residues. Losses at the gene ends were 4 bases for V and 2 bases for J; bases not matched to a gene: 7. The V gene's germline CDR1 is SGHRS and CDR2 YFSETQ.

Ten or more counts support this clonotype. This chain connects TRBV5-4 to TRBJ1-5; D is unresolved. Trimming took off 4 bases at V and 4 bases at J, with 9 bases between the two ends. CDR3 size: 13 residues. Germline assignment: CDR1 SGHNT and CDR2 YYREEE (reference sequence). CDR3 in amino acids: CASSPGPNQPQHF. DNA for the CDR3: TGTGCCAGCAGCCCTGGACCTAATCAGCCCCAGCATTTT.

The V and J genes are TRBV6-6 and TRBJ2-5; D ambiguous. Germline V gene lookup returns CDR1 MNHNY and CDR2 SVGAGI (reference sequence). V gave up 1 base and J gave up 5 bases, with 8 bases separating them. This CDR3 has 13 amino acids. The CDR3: CASSYLLIETQYF. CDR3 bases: TGTGCCAGCAGTTACTTACTAATCGAGACCCAGTACTTC.

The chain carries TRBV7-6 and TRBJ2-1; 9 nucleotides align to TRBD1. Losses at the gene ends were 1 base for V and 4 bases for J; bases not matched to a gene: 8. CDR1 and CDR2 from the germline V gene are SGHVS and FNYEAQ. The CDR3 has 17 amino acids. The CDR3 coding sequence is TGTGCCAGCAGCTTAGGGGGACAGGGTCCTACATACAATGAGCAGTTCTTC. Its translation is CASSLGGQGPTYNEQFF.

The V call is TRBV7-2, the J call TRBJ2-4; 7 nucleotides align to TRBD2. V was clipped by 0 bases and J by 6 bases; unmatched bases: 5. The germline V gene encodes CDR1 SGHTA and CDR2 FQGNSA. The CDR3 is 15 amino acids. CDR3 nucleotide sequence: TGTGCCAGCAGCTTAGCGTACACGGGAGGAAACATTCAGTACTTC. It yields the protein CASSLAYTGGNIQYF.

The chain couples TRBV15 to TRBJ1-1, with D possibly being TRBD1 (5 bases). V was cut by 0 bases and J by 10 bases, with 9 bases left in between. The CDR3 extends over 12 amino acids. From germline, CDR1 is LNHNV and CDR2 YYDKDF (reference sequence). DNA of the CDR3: TGTGCCACCAGCAGAGATATAGGGGCAGCTTTCTTT. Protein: CATSRDIGAAFF.